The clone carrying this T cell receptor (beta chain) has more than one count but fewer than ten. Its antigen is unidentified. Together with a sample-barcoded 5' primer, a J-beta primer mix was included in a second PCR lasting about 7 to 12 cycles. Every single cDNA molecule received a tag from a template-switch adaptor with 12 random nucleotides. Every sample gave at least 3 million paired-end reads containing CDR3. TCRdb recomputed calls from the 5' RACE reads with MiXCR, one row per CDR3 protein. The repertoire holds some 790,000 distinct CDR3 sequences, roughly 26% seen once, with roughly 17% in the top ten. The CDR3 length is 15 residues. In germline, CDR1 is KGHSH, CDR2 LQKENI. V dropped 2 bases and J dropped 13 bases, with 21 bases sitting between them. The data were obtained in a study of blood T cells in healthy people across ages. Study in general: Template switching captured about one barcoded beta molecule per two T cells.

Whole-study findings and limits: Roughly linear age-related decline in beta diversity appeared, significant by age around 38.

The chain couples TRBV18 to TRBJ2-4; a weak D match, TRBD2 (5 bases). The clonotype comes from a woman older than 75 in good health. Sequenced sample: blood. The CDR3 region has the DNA TGTGCCAGCTCACCAGCAGCAACGAGCCGGGGTGAGCAGTACTTC. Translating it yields CASSPAATSRGEQYF.